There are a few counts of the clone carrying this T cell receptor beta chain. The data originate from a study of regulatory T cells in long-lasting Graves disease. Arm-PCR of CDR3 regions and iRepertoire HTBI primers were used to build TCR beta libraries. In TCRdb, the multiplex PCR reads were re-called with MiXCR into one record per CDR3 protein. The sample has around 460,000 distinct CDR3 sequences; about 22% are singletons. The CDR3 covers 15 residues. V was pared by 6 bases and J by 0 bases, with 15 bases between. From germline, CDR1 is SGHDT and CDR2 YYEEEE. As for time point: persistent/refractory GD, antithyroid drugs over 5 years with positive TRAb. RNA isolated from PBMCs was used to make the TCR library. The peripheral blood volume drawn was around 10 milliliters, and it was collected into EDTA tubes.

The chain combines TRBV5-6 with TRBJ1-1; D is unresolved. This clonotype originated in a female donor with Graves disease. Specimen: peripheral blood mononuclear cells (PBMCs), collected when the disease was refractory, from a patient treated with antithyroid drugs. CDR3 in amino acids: CASKNLDGLNTEAFF. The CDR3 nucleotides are TGTGCCAGCAAAAACCTGGACGGTTTGAACACTGAAGCTTTCTTT.